The present TCR beta chain was sequenced within a study of blood T cell repertoires in COVID-19. The wider study: COVID-19 samples collected from the United States, Italy and Spain covered acute and convalescent phases. From T cells, B-cell-depleted T cells, or PBMCs came the material, which was cDNA or gDNA.

Under the authors' procedure: Reference gene primer amplification gave nucleated cell count estimates. TCRdb keeps only in-frame clones here, not all; method: immunoSEQ multiplex PCR. The V and J calls and clone size come from that table; D and trimming were worked out from the DNA. The sample consists of hundreds of thousands of clones, around 82% of them appearing once. This CDR3 region has 14 residues. Germline CDR1 SQVTM, CDR2 ANQGSEA. Trimming left V 7 bases short and J 0 bases short, with 12 bases between. The V call is TRBV29-1, the J call TRBJ2-2; D gene uncertain. Sequences were obtained from peripheral blood. This sequence was found in a woman aged 45-65 years who had recovered from COVID-19. The CDR3 loop is CSAGENSNTGELFF. The CDR3 DNA reads TGCAGCGCCGGAGAGAATTCGAACACCGGGGAGCTGTTTTTT.